The clone carrying this T cell receptor (beta chain) was seen just once. The antigen is not known. The data belong to a study of memory CD4+ T cells and cytomegalovirus serostatus. For the study at large: This sample comes from healthy Belgian adults, about nine CMV seropositive, around 26 seronegative. Study-level results: Median bootstrapped AUC for CMV status was about 0.95 originally, less than 0.93 US-trained. Suggested: most of the CMV-linked TCR signature lies in CD4+ memory cells.

Original handling: Out-of-frame sequences were removed, leaving a few million distinct TCRbeta sequences. Using immunoSEQ multiplex PCR, the repertoire was profiled, and TCRdb retains in-frame clones only, with some absent. The D gene and trimming were derived from the DNA, and the V and J assignments and clone size from that table. Of tens of thousands of clones listed, 80% to 90% are singletons. Single viable CD3+CD4+CD8-CD45RO+ cells were sorted as the memory CD4+ T cells. Trimming took 4 bases from V and 0 from J, leaving 12 bases between them. CDR3 length: 16 residues. Germline CDR1 SGHTA, CDR2 FQGTGA.

The sample comprised memory CD4+ T cells from blood. The gene calls are TRBV7-3 and TRBJ2-2; no clear D. The TCR was taken from an adult in good health and CMV-seronegative. In nucleotides, the CDR3 is TGTGCCAGCAGCTCGGGCGACCTTGCGAACACCGGGGAGCTGTTTTTT. Protein sequence: CASSSGDLANTGELFF.